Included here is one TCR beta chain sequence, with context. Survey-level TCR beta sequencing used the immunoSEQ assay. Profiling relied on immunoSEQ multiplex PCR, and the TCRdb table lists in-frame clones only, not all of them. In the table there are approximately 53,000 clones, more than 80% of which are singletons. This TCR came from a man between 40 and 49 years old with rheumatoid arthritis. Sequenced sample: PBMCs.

CDR3 region: CASSIGPQGIDGYTF. The CDR3 DNA reads TGTGCCAGTAGTATAGGCCCGCAGGGGATCGATGGCTACACCTTC. The chain has TRBV19 and TRBJ1-2, with a tentative D call TRBD1 (6 bases). Trimming took 1 base from V and 6 from J, leaving 15 bases between them. CDR1 and CDR2 (germline): LNHDA, SQIVND (reference sequence). This CDR3 has 15 amino acids.